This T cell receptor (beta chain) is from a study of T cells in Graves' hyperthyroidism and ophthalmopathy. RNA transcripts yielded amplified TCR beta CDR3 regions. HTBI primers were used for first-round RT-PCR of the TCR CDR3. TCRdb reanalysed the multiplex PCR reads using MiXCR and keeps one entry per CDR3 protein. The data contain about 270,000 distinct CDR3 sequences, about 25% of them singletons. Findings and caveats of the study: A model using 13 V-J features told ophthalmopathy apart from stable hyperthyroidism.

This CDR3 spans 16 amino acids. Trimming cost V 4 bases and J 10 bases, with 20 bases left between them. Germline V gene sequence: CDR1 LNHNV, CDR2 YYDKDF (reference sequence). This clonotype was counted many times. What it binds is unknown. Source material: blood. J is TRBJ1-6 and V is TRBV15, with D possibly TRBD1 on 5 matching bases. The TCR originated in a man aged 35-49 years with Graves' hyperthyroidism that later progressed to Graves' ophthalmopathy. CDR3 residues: CATSTLDTGVSSPLHF. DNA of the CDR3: TGTGCCACCAGCACTTTAGACACGGGGGTTTCGTCACCCCTCCACTTT.